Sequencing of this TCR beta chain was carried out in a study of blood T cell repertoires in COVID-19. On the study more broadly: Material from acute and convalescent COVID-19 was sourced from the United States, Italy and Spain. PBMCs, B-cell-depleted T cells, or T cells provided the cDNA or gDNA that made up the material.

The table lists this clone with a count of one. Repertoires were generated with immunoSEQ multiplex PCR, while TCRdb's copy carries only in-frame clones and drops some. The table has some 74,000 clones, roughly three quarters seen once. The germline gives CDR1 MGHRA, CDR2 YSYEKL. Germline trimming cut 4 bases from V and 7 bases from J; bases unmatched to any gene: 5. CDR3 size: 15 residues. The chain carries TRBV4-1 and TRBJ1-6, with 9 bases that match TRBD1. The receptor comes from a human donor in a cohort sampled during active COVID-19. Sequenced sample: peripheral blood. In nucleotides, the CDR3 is TGCGCCAGCAGCCGCGGACAGGGGCCAAATTCACCCCTCCACTTT. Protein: CASSRGQGPNSPLHF.